These 26 T cell receptor beta chains came from one sample sequenced in a study of type 1 and type 2 diabetes patients (dated by TCRdb to 2016 to 2017). The instrument given in TCRdb is Illumina MiSeq. Genomic DNA from sorted T cell subsets was used as template for TCRbeta CDR3 amplification. Multiplex PCR with 30 forward and 13 reverse primers amplified the TCRbeta CDR3 region. TCRdb reprocessed the public reads (quality trimming at Q25 with fastp, clone calling with MiXCR) and kept in-frame beta chains. Rows with one shared CDR3 protein collapse into an entry with the most common genes and DNA. This sample has fewer than 300,000 distinct CDR3 sequences in its table, and around 47% of those were observed once. Roughly an eighth of the sample lies in the top ten. What was sequenced was peripheral blood mononuclear cells (PBMCs). These TCRs come from a man aged 18-30 years with type 2 diabetes.

There are a few counts of this clonotype. The V and J genes are TRBV6-4 and TRBJ2-1, with D possibly TRBD2 on 6 matching bases. Trimming shortened V by 9 bases and J by 8 bases, and 17 bases separated the two germline ends. CDR1 MRHNA and CDR2 SNTAGT come from the germline V gene. The CDR3 contains 13 residues. CDR3 sequence (DNA): TGTGCCAGTCACTTGGGAGGTACCGATGAGCAGTTCTTC. It translates to CASHLGGTDEQFF.

The J gene is TRBJ2-7, the V gene TRBV27; TRBD2 matches at 7 bases. Looked up from germline, CDR1 is MNHEY and CDR2 is SMNVEV (reference sequence). This CDR3 comprises 14 residues. V shed 5 bases and J 4 bases; nucleotides not matched to a gene: 8. The CDR3 bases are TGTGCCAGCAGTCCCCCAGGACTAGTTTACGAGCAGTACTTC. Translation: CASSPPGLVYEQYF.

This clonotype was seen a handful of times. CDR3 sequence (DNA): TGTGCCAGCAGCCCTCCGGACAGGGGACATGGCTACACCTTC. Translation gives CASSPPDRGHGYTF. The chain carries TRBV7-9 and TRBJ1-2; 9 nucleotides align to TRBD1. Germline V lookup: CDR1 SEHNR, CDR2 FQNEAQ (reference sequence). The CDR3 has 14 residues. V shed 5 bases, J shed 6 bases, and the junction held 7 bases outside the gene matches.

This clonotype was seen a few times. The chain uses TRBV20-1 and TRBJ2-7; D could derive from TRBD1 or TRBD2 (7 bases each). CDR3 length: 14 residues. The germline gives CDR1 DFQATT, CDR2 SNEGSKA (reference sequence). V was clipped by 4 bases and J by 3 bases, with 16 bases between them. This chain's CDR3 is CSAKAGQSFYEQYF. CDR3 coding DNA: TGCAGTGCTAAAGCGGGACAGAGCTTCTACGAGCAGTACTTC.

This clonotype was seen many times. V usage is TRBV2 and J usage is TRBJ2-7, with 11 bases that match TRBD1. Germline values: CDR1 SNHLY, CDR2 FYNNEI. V gave up 6 bases and J gave up 7 bases; unmatched junction bases: 5. The CDR3 is made up of 13 amino acids. The CDR3 protein is CASSGQGAGEQYF. CDR3 sequence (DNA): TGTGCCAGCAGCGGACAGGGGGCGGGAGAGCAGTACTTC.

This clonotype was seen a few times. The chain uses TRBV12-3 or TRBV12-4 and TRBJ2-1, with D perhaps matching TRBD1 (6 bases). This CDR3 spans 14 amino acids. Trimming removed 4 bases from V and 6 bases from J, with 13 bases in between. The CDR3, as DNA: TGTGCCAGCAGTTCCCGACAGGCGACCAATGAGCAGTTCTTC. It yields the protein CASSSRQATNEQFF.

The chain recombines TRBV6-5 with TRBJ2-6; 8 bases line up with TRBD1. The V and J ends lost 6 bases and 2 bases, in that order; junction bases with no gene match: 12. There are 18 residues in the CDR3. The germline V gene encodes CDR1 MNHEY and CDR2 SVGAGI. CDR3 amino acids: CASRNLGQGVPGANVLTF. CDR3 coding DNA: TGTGCCAGCAGGAACCTCGGACAGGGAGTGCCTGGGGCCAACGTCCTGACTTTC.

This clonotype was seen a few times. Sequence at one end of the junction differs from germline and may be a read error. The chain combines TRBV5-1 with TRBJ2-7, with unresolved D. CDR3 length equals 12 residues. CDR1 SGHRS and CDR2 YFSETQ come from the germline V gene. The CDR3 spells CASSTNGREPIF. The CDR3 region has the DNA TGCGCCAGCAGCACTAACGGGCGAGAACCGATCTTC.

The chain joins TRBV19 to TRBJ2-2, with D maybe TRBD2 (5 bases). V lost 5 bases to trimming and J lost 5 bases, with 12 bases between them. CDR3 length: 14 amino acids. The germline V gene has CDR1 LNHDA and CDR2 SQIVND (reference sequence). CDR3 sequence reads: CASSYRGLTGELFF. The CDR3 coding sequence is TGTGCCAGTAGTTATCGGGGTTTGACCGGGGAGCTGTTTTTT. Complete variable domain (other parts from reference TRBV19 and TRBJ2-2): DGGITQSPKYLFRKEGQNVTLSCEQNLNHDAMYWYRQDPGQGLRLIYYSQIVNDFQKGDIAEGYSVSREKKESFPLTVTSAQKNPTAFYLCASSYRGLTGELFFGEGSRLTVL.

This clonotype was detected many times. The chain joins TRBV19 to TRBJ2-2; D gene ambiguous. Germline-derived CDR1 and CDR2 are LNHDA and SQIVND (reference sequence). This CDR3 region has 11 residues. V was clipped by 8 bases and J by 0 bases, with 1 base between them. CDR3 nucleotide sequence: TGTGCCAGTTCGAACACCGGGGAGCTGTTTTTT. Translated: CASSNTGELFF. The entire variable domain, with the rest obtained from reference TRBV19 and TRBJ2-2, is as follows: DGGITQSPKYLFRKEGQNVTLSCEQNLNHDAMYWYRQDPGQGLRLIYYSQIVNDFQKGDIAEGYSVSREKKESFPLTVTSAQKNPTAFYLCASSNTGELFFGEGSRLTVL.

The rearrangement joins TRBV7-2 to TRBJ2-3; the match to TRBD2 covers 8 bases. Germline CDR1 and CDR2: SGHTA and FQGNSA. V lost 3 bases, J lost 2 bases, and 10 bases stayed unmatched. The CDR3 totals 17 residues. The CDR3 DNA sequence: TGTGCCAGCAGCTTTGGTCTAGCGGGTCAGCCCACAGATACGCAGTATTTT. Protein: CASSFGLAGQPTDTQYF.

The CDR3 DNA is TGCAGCGTTGTCGACAGGGCGAACACTGAAGCTTTCTTT. This translates into CSVVDRANTEAFF. The chain carries TRBV29-1 and TRBJ1-1; TRBD1 aligns across 7 bases. Germline CDR1 is SQVTM and CDR2 is ANQGSEA. The CDR3 totals 13 residues. J lost 1 base, V lost 4 bases, and 3 bases had no gene match.

The table lists this clonotype with a few counts. CDR3 amino acids: CASSEFGGSLEQFF. The CDR3 region has the DNA TGCGCCAGCAGTGAATTTGGGGGTAGTCTCGAGCAGTTCTTC. The rearrangement links TRBV10-2 to TRBJ2-1; TRBD1 or TRBD2 may be the D gene (5 bases each). Germline CDR1 WSHSY, CDR2 SAAADI. With 3 bases removed from V and 10 bases from J, the gap between germline ends came to 16 bases. CDR3 length: 14 amino acids.

This clonotype was detected a few times. The rearrangement uses TRBV10-3 and TRBJ1-2; 7 positions agree with TRBD1. The CDR3 extends over 13 amino acids. Unmatched junction bases numbered 8, after V lost 7 bases and J lost 6 bases. CDR1 and CDR2 from the germline V gene are ENHRY and SYGVKD. CDR3: CAINSGGWDGYTF. The CDR3 coding sequence is TGTGCCATCAATTCAGGGGGATGGGATGGCTACACCTTC.

Regarding this clonotype: Being one base from a much bigger clone, this may be a read error. The CDR3 nucleotides read TGTGCCAGCAGTTTAGTCGGGAACACTAAAGCTTTCTTT. The encoded protein is CASSLVGNTKAFF. This chain links TRBV2 with TRBJ1-1, with D hard to call. The CDR3 is 13 amino acids. Per germline, CDR1 SNHLY and CDR2 FYNNEI.

The chain couples TRBV30 to TRBJ1-6; a weak D match, TRBD1 (5 bases). V lost 2 bases, J lost 0 bases, and 11 bases lay in between. There are 16 residues in the CDR3. In germline, CDR1 is GTSNPN, CDR2 SVGIG (reference sequence). The CDR3 protein is CAWSRGGVSYNSPLHF. CDR3 in DNA: TGTGCCTGGAGTCGGGGGGGAGTCTCCTATAATTCACCCCTCCACTTT.

CDR3 coding DNA: TGTGCCAGCAAAGACAGCATGAGCTCCTACGAGCAGTACTTC. It codes for CASKDSMSSYEQYF. The chain links TRBV7-8 to TRBJ2-7, with D perhaps matching TRBD1 (5 bases). This CDR3 contains 14 residues. The V gene lost 7 bases and the J gene lost 0 bases, with 13 bases spanning the gap. Germline values: CDR1 SGHVS, CDR2 FQNEAQ.

V is TRBV19 and J is TRBJ2-5, with TRBD1 identical over 9 bases. CDR1 is LNHDA, CDR2 SQIVND, per germline (reference sequence). The CDR3 sequence is 19 residues long. The V gene end was trimmed by 5 bases and the J gene end by 5 bases; junction bases not matched to a gene: 21. This CDR3 reads CASSLRSPGQGTLGETQYF. CDR3 coding DNA: TGTGCCAGTAGTCTACGAAGCCCGGGACAGGGTACCTTGGGGGAGACCCAGTACTTC.

V usage is TRBV12-3 or TRBV12-4 and J usage is TRBJ2-5, with TRBD2 matching 12 bases. The J call could be wrong; TRBJ2-1 is a better fit for the DNA end. CDR3 length: 17 amino acids. CDR3 in amino acids: CASSLRGLAGGRNEQFF. For the CDR3, the DNA is TGTGCCAGCAGCCTCAGGGGACTAGCGGGTGGTCGCAATGAGCAGTTCTTC.

This clonotype has only a few counts. This chain joins TRBV20-1 and TRBJ2-6; the D call may be TRBD1 or TRBD2 (5 bases each). The CDR3 is 17 residues long. CDR1 is DFQATT and CDR2 is SNEGSKA in the germline V gene (reference sequence). Trimming left V 6 bases short and J 0 bases short, with 18 bases between. In nucleotides, the CDR3 is TGCAGTGCGGACCATTGGGACCGCTACTCTGGGGCCAACGTCCTGACTTTC. This gives the protein CSADHWDRYSGANVLTF.

V and J are TRBV13 and TRBJ1-1; TRBD1 matches 7 bases. This CDR3 has 13 amino acids. Germline assignment: CDR1 PRHDT and CDR2 FYEKMQ (reference sequence). Trimming took 5 bases from V and 4 from J; bases not matched to a gene: 4. The chain's CDR3 is CASSKPGGTEAFF. In DNA, the CDR3 is TGTGCCAGCAGCAAACCAGGGGGCACTGAAGCTTTCTTT. Full variable domain (rest looked up from reference TRBV13 and TRBJ1-1): AAGVIQSPRHLIKEKRETATLKCYPIPRHDTVYWYQQGPGQDPQFLISFYEKMQSDKGSIPDRFSAQQFSDYHSELNMSSLELGDSALYFCASSKPGGTEAFFGQGTRLTVV.

The chain uses TRBV12-3 or TRBV12-4 and TRBJ1-5; TRBD1 is a possible D gene (5 bases). The CDR3 contains 15 residues. V lost 3 bases and J 1 base, leaving 10 bases between the germline ends. CDR3 protein: CASSFPAGSNQPQHF. The CDR3 DNA follows: TGTGCCAGCAGTTTCCCGGCAGGGAGCAATCAGCCCCAGCATTTT.

This clonotype was recorded a few times. The chain combines TRBV24-1 with TRBJ2-3; D could derive from TRBD1 or TRBD2 (5 bases each). Trimming took 3 bases from V and 1 from J, leaving 7 bases between them. The CDR3 contains 14 residues. CDR1 is KGHDR, CDR2 SFDVKD, per germline. CDR3 amino acids: CATSDPGRTDTQYF. For the CDR3, the DNA is TGTGCCACCAGTGATCCGGGGCGCACAGATACGCAGTATTTT.

This clonotype was picked up a small number of times. The chain carries TRBV6-6 and TRBJ1-2; D remains ambiguous. CDR1 and CDR2 (germline): MNHNY, SVGAGI (reference sequence). CDR3 length equals 15 residues. The V and J ends lost 6 bases and 6 bases respectively, with 20 bases between them. CDR3 in DNA: TGTGCCAGCAGGGACCGAAGACCTCCGGACGATGGCTACACCTTC. As protein: CASRDRRPPDDGYTF.

This sequence joins TRBV30 and TRBJ2-3, with D possibly TRBD2 on 5 matching bases. The CDR3 runs to 15 residues. V shed 2 bases and J shed 0 bases, with 12 bases lying between them. CDR1 GTSNPN and CDR2 SVGIG come from the germline V gene (reference sequence). The CDR3 DNA sequence: TGTGCCTGGAGTTCGGCCCGGGGAAGCACAGATACGCAGTATTTT. Protein product: CAWSSARGSTDTQYF. Variable domain in full (rest from reference TRBV30 and TRBJ2-3): SQTIHQWPATLVQPVGSPLSLECTVEGTSNPNLYWYRQAAGRGLQLLFYSVGIGQISSEVPQNLSASRPQDRQFILSSKKLLLSDSGFYLCAWSSARGSTDTQYFGPGTRLTVL.

CDR3 DNA: TGTGCCAGCACCCCGTCAGGGCCCTACGAGCAGTACTTC. Encoded protein: CASTPSGPYEQYF. This chain joins TRBV12-3 or TRBV12-4 and TRBJ2-7; TRBD1 is a possible D gene (5 bases). CDR3 size: 13 residues. V was pared by 7 bases and J by 2 bases, with 12 bases between.